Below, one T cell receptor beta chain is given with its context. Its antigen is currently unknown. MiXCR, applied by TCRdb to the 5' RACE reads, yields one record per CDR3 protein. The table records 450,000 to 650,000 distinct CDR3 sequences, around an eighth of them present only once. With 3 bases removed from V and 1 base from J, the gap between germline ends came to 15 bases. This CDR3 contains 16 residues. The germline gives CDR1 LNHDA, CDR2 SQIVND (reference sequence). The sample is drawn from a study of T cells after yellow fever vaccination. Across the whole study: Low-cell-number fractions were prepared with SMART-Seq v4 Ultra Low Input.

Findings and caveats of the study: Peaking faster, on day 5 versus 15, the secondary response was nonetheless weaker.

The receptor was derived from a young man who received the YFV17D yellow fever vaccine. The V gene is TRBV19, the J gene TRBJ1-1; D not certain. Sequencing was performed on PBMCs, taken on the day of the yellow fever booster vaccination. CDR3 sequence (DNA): TGTGCCAGTAGTATCGGAGTCCTGATCAGGAACACTGAAGCTTTCTTT. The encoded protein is CASSIGVLIRNTEAFF.